These 22 T cell receptor beta chains were all obtained from the same sample, sequenced in a study of blood T cell repertoires in COVID-19. The table came from immunoSEQ multiplex PCR; TCRdb's copy has only in-frame clones and leaves some out. This table holds tens of thousands of clones, around 80% found once. Sequenced input: peripheral blood. The receptors were sampled from a woman older than 75 with acute or convalescent COVID-19.

This clone has a handful of counts. CDR3 DNA sequence: TGTGCCAGCAGCGGCCTGAGCGGGAGGGCCACAGATACGCAGTATTTT. It encodes CASSGLSGRATDTQYF. This rearrangement joins TRBV7-9 to TRBJ2-3; 10 positions match TRBD2. The CDR3 sequence is 16 residues long. Germline V gene sequence: CDR1 SEHNR, CDR2 FQNEAQ (reference sequence). The ends lost 5 bases at V and 2 bases at J; junction bases unmatched: 7.

The chain employs TRBV6-6 and TRBJ2-1; 12 nucleotides agree with TRBD2. The ends lost 5 bases at V and 3 bases at J; junction bases unmatched: 11. The germline V gene encodes CDR1 MNHNY and CDR2 SVGAGI (reference sequence). The CDR3 is 18 residues long. This CDR3 reads CASSQTRLAGEVYNEQFF. The CDR3 bases are TGTGCCAGCAGTCAGACCCGACTAGCGGGAGAGGTCTACAATGAGCAGTTCTTC.

With respect to this clone: The identical CDR3 is also encoded by other nucleotide sequences in the sample. The chain is built from TRBV19 and TRBJ1-2, with D perhaps TRBD1 (6 bases). V was trimmed by 6 bases and J by 2 bases, leaving 10 bases between them. This CDR3 is built from 13 residues. From germline, CDR1 is LNHDA and CDR2 SQIVND (reference sequence). In DNA, the CDR3 is TGTGCCAGTAGCCCTCAGGGGAACTATGGCTACACCTTC. Translating gives CASSPQGNYGYTF.

The rearrangement uses TRBV6-6 and TRBJ2-4; 14 bases line up with TRBD2. Per germline, CDR1 MNHNY and CDR2 SVGAGI (reference sequence). This CDR3 is 20 amino acids long. J lost 2 bases, V lost 6 bases, and 15 bases had no gene match. The CDR3 coding sequence is TGTGCCAGCAGCCACGGAGGGACTAGCGGGAGTAAGGTCCCCAAAAACATTCAGTACTTC. It codes for CASSHGGTSGSKVPKNIQYF.

This clone has more than one count but fewer than ten. V and J are TRBV3-1 (or the pseudogene TRBV3-2) and TRBJ2-3; D is possibly TRBD2 (5 bases). Trimming cost V 4 bases and J 11 bases, with 19 bases left between them. CDR1 is LGHDT and CDR2 is YNNKEL in the germline V gene (reference sequence). This CDR3 comprises 14 residues. As DNA, the CDR3 is TGTGCCAGCAGCCTTAGCGCGCCACTGGGTATGCAGTATTTT. Amino acid sequence: CASSLSAPLGMQYF.

The V gene is TRBV28, the J gene TRBJ1-1; tentatively, D is TRBD1 (6 bases). The V gene's germline CDR1 is MDHEN and CDR2 SYDVKM. CDR3 size: 14 residues. V lost 6 bases and J lost 0, with 11 bases in between. CDR3 residues: CASRLGQLNTEAFF. In DNA form, the CDR3 reads TGTGCCAGCAGACTCGGACAGTTGAACACTGAAGCTTTCTTT.

V is TRBV5-4 and J is TRBJ1-2; TRBD1 is a possible D gene (6 bases). Germline CDR1 reads SGHNT; CDR2 reads YYREEE (reference sequence). This CDR3 comprises 15 residues. V dropped 3 bases and J dropped 5 bases, with 17 bases sitting between them. CDR3 in amino acids: CASSSQGPILYGYTF. CDR3 bases: TGTGCCAGCAGCTCCCAGGGGCCTATCCTTTATGGCTACACCTTC.

The chain employs TRBV10-3 and TRBJ2-1, with 9 bases identical to TRBD2. The CDR3 is 15 residues long. V trimming: 0 bases; J trimming: 7 bases; junction bases outside the gene matches: 4. Germline loops: CDR1 ENHRY, CDR2 SYGVKD. Written as DNA, the CDR3 is TGTGCCATCAGTGAGTCCGGGACTAGCCAAAATGAGCAGTTCTTC. It encodes CAISESGTSQNEQFF.

The gene calls are TRBV2 and TRBJ1-1, with TRBD1 identical over 9 bases. Trimming cost V 6 bases and J 1 base; bases outside gene matches: 3. CDR3 length equals 14 residues. Germline CDR1 and CDR2: SNHLY and FYNNEI. The CDR3 nucleotides are TGTGCCAGCAGGGGGACAGGGTGGAACACTGAAGCTTTCTTT. Protein sequence: CASRGTGWNTEAFF.

This chain links TRBV6-6 with TRBJ2-7, with 10 bases that match TRBD1. The ends lost 3 bases at V and 5 bases at J; junction bases unmatched: 10. There are 16 residues in the CDR3. CDR1 and CDR2 from the germline V gene are MNHNY and SVGAGI (reference sequence). The CDR3 nucleotides are TGTGCCAGCAGTTATGGGGACAGGGGCAGCGGCCACGAGCAGTACTTC. Protein product: CASSYGDRGSGHEQYF.

This clone was counted many times. The CDR3 spells CASSEGSGREQFF. DNA for the CDR3: TGTGCCAGCAGTGAAGGTAGCGGGAGGGAGCAGTTCTTC. The chain uses TRBV6-1 and TRBJ2-1; 10 positions agree with TRBD2. The germline V gene has CDR1 MNHNS and CDR2 SASEGT. The ends lost 1 base at V and 10 bases at J; junction bases unmatched: 1. The CDR3 has 13 residues.

The J gene is TRBJ1-6, the V gene TRBV10-3; D is perhaps TRBD1 (5 bases). From germline, CDR1 is ENHRY and CDR2 SYGVKD. The CDR3 is made up of 13 amino acids. V lost 11 bases and J lost 10, with 18 bases in between. The CDR3 here is CAAGGVGDSPLHF. In nucleotides, the CDR3 is TGTGCCGCCGGGGGGGTAGGGGACTCACCCCTCCACTTT.

This clone occurred a few times. This chain links TRBV19 with TRBJ1-1; D is ambiguous. The CDR3 runs 17 residues. The germline V and J ends were trimmed by 3 bases and 0 bases, with 17 bases remaining between them. Germline CDR1 is LNHDA and CDR2 is SQIVND (reference sequence). Here the CDR3 DNA reads TGTGCCAGTAGTATTTCAGTTGCGGGCATCATGAACACTGAAGCTTTCTTT. It yields the protein CASSISVAGIMNTEAFF.

The gene calls are TRBV2 and TRBJ2-3; unclear D gene. Germline-derived CDR1 and CDR2 are SNHLY and FYNNEI. Trimming pared 4 bases from V and 0 bases from J, leaving 8 bases between. CDR3 size: 14 residues. CDR3 region: CASSGAVSTDTQYF. The CDR3 nucleotides read TGTGCCAGCAGTGGGGCAGTTAGCACAGATACGCAGTATTTT.

This clone has just one count. J is TRBJ2-1 and V is TRBV19, with 14 nucleotides matching TRBD2. The V gene's germline CDR1 is LNHDA and CDR2 SQIVND (reference sequence). V gave up 6 bases and J gave up 0 bases; unmatched junction bases: 7. The CDR3 loop spans 18 amino acids. Written as DNA, the CDR3 is TGTGCCAGTAGCGGACTAGCGGGAGGCGAAAGCTCCTACAATGAGCAGTTCTTC. It yields the protein CASSGLAGGESSYNEQFF.

This clone was observed a single time. V and J are TRBV2 and TRBJ1-2; D is ambiguous. Trimming took 6 bases from V and 4 from J, leaving 18 bases between them. The germline V gene encodes CDR1 SNHLY and CDR2 FYNNEI. This CDR3 comprises 15 residues. The CDR3 nucleotides are TGTGCCAGCAGCGGCGGAGCACCCATTTCCTATGGCTACACCTTC. As protein: CASSGGAPISYGYTF.

This clone has only a few counts. The V and J genes are TRBV3-1 (or the pseudogene TRBV3-2) and TRBJ1-3, with 7 bases matching TRBD1. With V trimmed by 3 bases and J by 4 bases, 6 bases remained unmatched. The CDR3 consists of 15 residues. Germline loops: CDR1 LGHDT, CDR2 YNNKEL (reference sequence). The chain's CDR3 is CASSQLPTGGNTIYF. CDR3 sequence (DNA): TGTGCCAGCAGCCAGCTACCGACAGGGGGAAACACCATATATTTT.

The V gene is TRBV10-3, the J gene TRBJ2-1; unclear D gene. V gave up 0 bases and J gave up 6 bases, with 6 bases separating them. Germline CDR1 and CDR2: ENHRY and SYGVKD. CDR3 size: 13 residues. CDR3 DNA: TGTGCCATCAGTGAGTCGGCCAGCAATGAGCAGTTCTTC. It codes for CAISESASNEQFF.

This clone was counted once. The CDR3 spells CASSSRTGREVQETQYF. In DNA, the CDR3 is TGTGCCAGCAGCTCGCGGACAGGGAGGGAGGTCCAAGAGACCCAGTACTTC. The chain links TRBV7-9 to TRBJ2-5; tentative D call: TRBD1 (8 bases). The germline V gene encodes CDR1 SEHNR and CDR2 FQNEAQ (reference sequence). The CDR3 is 17 residues long. V was pared by 4 bases and J by 1 base, with 19 bases between.

V and J are TRBV24-1 and TRBJ2-1; possibly TRBD2 for D (7 bases). There are 16 residues in the CDR3. Between the trimmed V and J ends, which lost 1 base and 7 bases, there was a span of 16 bases. In germline, CDR1 is KGHDR, CDR2 SFDVKD. This CDR3 reads CATSDLAGKGHNEQFF. Written as DNA, the CDR3 is TGTGCCACCAGTGATTTAGCGGGAAAGGGACATAATGAGCAGTTCTTC.

The chain uses TRBV27 and TRBJ1-2, with 7 nucleotides matching TRBD1. V was pared by 3 bases and J by 7 bases, with 14 bases of the junction left unmatched. The CDR3 totals 16 residues. CDR1 is MNHEY and CDR2 is SMNVEV in the germline V gene (reference sequence). For the CDR3, the DNA is TGTGCCAGCAGTTTTGCTTGGACAGGCTCCCAGGGTGGCTACACCTTC. Residues: CASSFAWTGSQGGYTF.

The J gene is TRBJ2-2, the V gene TRBV11-1, with TRBD2 identical over 8 bases. The V segment lost 5 bases and the J segment 6 bases; nucleotides outside the gene matches: 5. The V gene's germline CDR1 is SGHAT and CDR2 FQDESV (reference sequence). This CDR3 has 14 amino acids. Written as DNA, the CDR3 is TGTGCCAGCAGCACCCGGGGGGGAGCCGGGGAGCTGTTTTTT. Amino acid sequence: CASSTRGGAGELFF.